This is a list of T cell receptor beta chains from one sample in a study of T cell repertoires in cytomegalovirus infection. These receptors have no identified antigens. Using its own MiXCR run on the reads, TCRdb lists one record per CDR3 protein. The table has nearly 700,000 distinct CDR3 sequences, around a third seen once. Sequences were derived from cultured PBMCs, sampled from culture after CMV antigen stimulation. The receptors were sampled from a human donor in good health (CMV status not recorded). Some clones in this sample may be carry-over from other donors' samples. Both conserved end residues are part of each CDR3. Fields, in order: D gene, V gene, clone size, J gene, CDR3 protein, CDR3 DNA. D genes are given only for firm matches. Size is omitted from some rows. Given values are once, few, many or a class for expanded clones.

NA	TRBV25-1	NA	TRBJ2-3	CASSTQTTSTDTQYF	TGTGCCAGCAGTACACAGACTACTAGCACAGATACGCAGTATTTT
NA	TRBV6-1	few	TRBJ2-7	CASSPRGRDREQYF	TGTGCCAGCAGCCCCCGCGGCAGGGACCGCGAGCAGTACTTC
NA	TRBV19	few	TRBJ1-4	CASSISGGEDEKLFF	TGTGCCAGTAGTATCTCGGGAGGGGAGGATGAAAAACTGTTTTTT
NA	TRBV7-9	NA	TRBJ1-5	CASSRGHNQPQHF	TGTGCCAGCAGTAGGGGCCACAATCAGCCCCAGCATTTT
TRBD1	TRBV11-2	NA	TRBJ1-5	CASRGTGGGQPQHF	TGTGCCAGCCGGGGGACAGGGGGCGGTCAGCCCCAGCATTTT
NA	TRBV12-3/TRBV12-4	NA	TRBJ1-5	CASSYESVVEPQHF	TGTGCCAGCAGTTACGAGTCGGTCGTGGAGCCCCAGCATTTT
TRBD1	TRBV6-5	NA	TRBJ1-6	CASSRQGILSPLHF	TGTGCCAGCAGTCGACAGGGGATTCTTTCACCCCTCCACTTT
TRBD1	TRBV7-2	many	TRBJ1-2	CASTQRQGALGYTF	TGTGCCAGCACCCAGCGGCAGGGGGCACTTGGCTACACCTTC
NA	TRBV28	NA	TRBJ1-2	CASSRSPTANYGYTF	TGTGCCAGCAGTCGGTCCCCGACAGCCAACTATGGCTACACCTTC
NA	TRBV7-2	many	TRBJ1-1	CASSLLFSTEAFF	TGTGCCAGCAGCTTATTATTTAGCACTGAAGCTTTCTTT
NA	TRBV4-2	NA	TRBJ1-4	CASSQEAAHVVTLNEKLFF	TGTGCCAGCAGCCAAGAAGCCGCCCATGTGGTGACTCTAAATGAAAAACTGTTTTTT
NA	TRBV6-6	few	TRBJ2-1	CASSSRLGDYNEQFF	TGTGCCAGCAGCTCTAGACTGGGGGACTACAATGAGCAGTTCTTC
TRBD1	TRBV19	NA	TRBJ1-4	CATRTGGTEKLFF	TGTGCCACCCGGACAGGGGGCACGGAAAAACTGTTTTTT
NA	TRBV5-6	NA	TRBJ2-7	CASSSLPLEQYF	TGTGCCAGCAGCTCCCTCCCCCTCGAGCAGTACTTC
NA	TRBV6-1	NA	TRBJ1-2	CASSDRGTALYGYTF	TGTGCCAGCAGTGATCGGGGTACCGCCCTTTATGGCTACACCTTC
TRBD2	TRBV7-2	few	TRBJ2-2	CASSSSSGGATNTGELFF	TGTGCCAGCAGCTCTAGTAGCGGGGGGGCAACGAACACCGGGGAGCTGTTTTTT
NA	TRBV5-6	few	TRBJ2-5	CASSLGQAEVVEQETQYF	TGTGCCAGCAGCTTGGGGCAGGCTGAAGTGGTGGAACAAGAGACCCAGTACTTC
TRBD1	TRBV20-1	NA	TRBJ1-6	CSAPDRFGSYNSPLHF	TGCAGTGCTCCGGACAGGTTTGGGTCCTATAATTCACCCCTCCACTTT
NA	TRBV7-9	few	TRBJ1-2	CASSSTVLPGYTF	TGTGCCAGCAGCTCGACAGTCTTGCCTGGCTACACCTTC
NA	TRBV4-1	many	TRBJ1-1	CASSTLGQNTEAFF	TGCGCCAGCAGCACCCTGGGACAGAACACTGAAGCTTTCTTT
NA	TRBV6-5	NA	TRBJ2-4	CASSQDPRSDAKNIQYF	TGTGCCAGCAGCCAAGACCCTCGTAGTGATGCCAAAAACATTCAGTACTTC
NA	TRBV6-1	few	TRBJ2-6	CASSEQLFAGANVLTF	TGTGCCAGCAGTGAACAGTTGTTCGCTGGGGCCAACGTCCTGACTTTC
NA	TRBV7-2	many	TRBJ2-3	CASSTSLRDVQYF	TGTGCCAGCAGCACTAGCCTCCGGGACGTCCAGTATTTT
TRBD1	TRBV4-3	NA	TRBJ1-4	CASSQEYRGQFATNEKLFF	TGCGCCAGCAGCCAAGAGTACAGGGGCCAATTTGCAACTAATGAAAAACTGTTTTTT
NA	TRBV7-2	NA	TRBJ2-5	CASSRWVEETQYF	TGTGCCAGCAGCCGTTGGGTGGAAGAGACCCAGTACTTC
TRBD1	TRBV12-3/TRBV12-4	NA	TRBJ1-1	CASSPTGAHPEAFF	TGTGCCAGCAGCCCGACAGGGGCTCATCCCGAAGCTTTCTTT
NA	TRBV15	few	TRBJ2-7	CATSRDRGIGEQYF	TGTGCCACCAGCAGAGATCGGGGGATCGGCGAGCAGTACTTC
TRBD1	TRBV7-8	many	TRBJ1-5	CASSLNSGTGGSNQPQHF	TGTGCCAGCAGCTTAAATTCAGGTACAGGGGGCAGCAATCAGCCCCAGCATTTT
TRBD1	TRBV11-2	few	TRBJ2-7	CASSATGRSSYEQYF	TGTGCCAGCAGCGCGACAGGGAGATCGTCCTACGAGCAGTACTTC
NA	TRBV15	NA	TRBJ2-7	CATSRDQGTWPYEQYF	TGTGCCACCAGCAGAGATCAAGGAACTTGGCCCTACGAGCAGTACTTC
NA	TRBV7-9	few	TRBJ1-4	CAKQDSTNEKLFF	TGTGCCAAGCAAGACTCAACTAATGAAAAACTGTTTTTT
TRBD2	TRBV7-8	many	TRBJ2-1	CASSLALRDYNNEQFF	TGTGCCAGCAGCTTAGCGCTGCGGGACTATAACAATGAGCAGTTCTTC
TRBD2	TRBV6-6	NA	TRBJ2-3	CASSYRAGGNTDTQYF	TGTGCCAGCAGTTATAGAGCGGGGGGAAACACAGATACGCAGTATTTT
NA	TRBV12-3/TRBV12-4	NA	TRBJ1-5	CASSLNLDYSPGAQHF	TGTGCCAGCAGTTTGAACCTCGATTATTCCCCGGGGGCCCAGCATTTT
TRBD2	TRBV12-3/TRBV12-4	few	TRBJ2-5	CASSSGTSGIETQYF	TGTGCCAGCAGTTCGGGGACTAGCGGGATTGAGACCCAGTACTTC